This TCR beta chain was identified during a study of T cell responses to AZD1222 COVID-19 vaccine. Whole-study results and caveats: Of spike-specific TCRs, nearly half reportedly target regions left unmutated in variants. Only five or six individuals given AZD1222 were seropositive at baseline. Repertoires were obtained solely post-peak T cell response. Females outnumbered males among donors, who were mostly white British; clonal diversity was possibly underestimated.

CDR1 and CDR2 from the germline V gene are SGHTA and FQGNSA. This CDR3 has 13 residues. V lost 5 bases and J lost 1, with 8 bases in between. Here immunoSEQ multiplex PCR was the method, and the copy in TCRdb shows in-frame clones only, minus some. The sample holds some 170,000 clones, approximately 90% seen once. Details on this clone: Its antigen is undetermined.

The sequenced sample was peripheral blood, obtained on day 0 of MenACWY control vaccination. The J gene is TRBJ1-1, the V gene TRBV7-2; D is ambiguous. The clonotype was recovered from an adult in good health. The CDR3 DNA reads as TGTGCCAGCAGCCTAGGGCGGAACACTGAAGCTTTCTTT. Translation: CASSLGRNTEAFF.